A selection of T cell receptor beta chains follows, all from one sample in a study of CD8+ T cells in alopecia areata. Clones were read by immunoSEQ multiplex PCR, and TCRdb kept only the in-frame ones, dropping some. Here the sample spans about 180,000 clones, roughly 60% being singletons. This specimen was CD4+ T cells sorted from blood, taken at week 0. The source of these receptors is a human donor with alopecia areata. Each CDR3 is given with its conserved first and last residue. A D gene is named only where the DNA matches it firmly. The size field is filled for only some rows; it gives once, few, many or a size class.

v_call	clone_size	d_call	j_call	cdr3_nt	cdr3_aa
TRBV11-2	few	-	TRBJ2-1	TGTGCCAGCAGCGTTTTTCCCCCGCAGGGTGATGAGCAGTTCTTC	CASSVFPPQGDEQFF
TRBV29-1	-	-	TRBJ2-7	TGCAGCGTTGTTACAGCGAACTACGAGCAGTACTTC	CSVVTANYEQYF
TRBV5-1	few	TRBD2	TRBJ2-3	TGCGCCAGCAGCCCGGGGACTAGCGCAGATACGCAGTATTTT	CASSPGTSADTQYF
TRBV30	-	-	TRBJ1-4	TGTGCCTGGTCTTTCGGGGGGGCAACTAATGAAAAACTGTTTTTT	CAWSFGGATNEKLFF
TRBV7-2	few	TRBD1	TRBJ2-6	TGTGCCAGCAGCTTAGCGGCGGGACAGGGATCACTCTCTGGGGCCAACGTCCTGACTTTC	CASSLAAGQGSLSGANVLTF
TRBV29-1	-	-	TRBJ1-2	TGCAGCGTTGCGGGTGGGGCTACGGATGGCTACACCTTC	CSVAGGATDGYTF
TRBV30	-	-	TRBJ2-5	TGTGCCTGGAGTGTACGGCAGGGTCAAGCCCAGTACTTC	CAWSVRQGQAQYF
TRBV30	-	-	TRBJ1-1	TGTGCCTGGAGTGTACTACGAGGACTGGGCACTGAAGCTTTCTTT	CAWSVLRGLGTEAFF
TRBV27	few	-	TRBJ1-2	TGTGCCAGCACAGCGAACTATGGCTACACCTTC	CASTANYGYTF
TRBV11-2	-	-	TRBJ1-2	TGTGCCAGCAGCCTCGACAGCCTCTATGGCTACACCTTC	CASSLDSLYGYTF
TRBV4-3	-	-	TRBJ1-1	TGCGCCAGCAGCCAAGATCAAGGTTCCACTGAAGCTTTCTTT	CASSQDQGSTEAFF
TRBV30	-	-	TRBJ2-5	TGTGCCTGGGGGAAATCTACCGGGACACACGTTTACTTC	CAWGKSTGTHVYF
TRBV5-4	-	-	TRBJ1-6	TGTGCCAGCAGCTTGGCTCTCTCTAATTCACCCCTCCACTTT	CASSLALSNSPLHF
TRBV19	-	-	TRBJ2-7	TGTGCCAGTAGTATAAAGGGGGGCCGCTACGAGCAGTACTTC	CASSIKGGRYEQYF
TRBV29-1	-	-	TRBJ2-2	TGCAGCGTTGAAAGGACTGAAACCGGGGAGCTGTTTTTT	CSVERTETGELFF
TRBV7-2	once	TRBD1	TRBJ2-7	TGTGCCAGCAGCTTAGCGATCCGGGACAGGGACCCGTTGAACTTC	CASSLAIRDRDPLNF
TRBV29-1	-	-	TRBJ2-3	TGCAGCGTTGAAGATTTTACAGATACGCAGTATTTT	CSVEDFTDTQYF
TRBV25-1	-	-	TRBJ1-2	TGTGCCAGCAGTGAATCCAGGCGCAGCCAAGGCTACACCTTC	CASSESRRSQGYTF
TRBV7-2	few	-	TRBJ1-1	TGTGCCAGCAGCTCGACAGCTAGCACTGAAGCTTTCTTT	CASSSTASTEAFF
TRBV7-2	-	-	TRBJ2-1	TGTGCCAGCAGCTTAGAGAGAGGGGATGAGCAGTTCTTC	CASSLERGDEQFF
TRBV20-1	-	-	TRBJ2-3	TGCAGTGTCAGCGGACCAGATACGCAGTATTTT	CSVSGPDTQYF
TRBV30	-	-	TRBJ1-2	TGTGCCTGGAGTCCCGGGAGGACCCCCTATGGCTACACCTTC	CAWSPGRTPYGYTF
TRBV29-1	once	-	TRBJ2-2	TGCAGCGGGGCCTCAGGGTCGTTTAACACCGGGGAGCTGTTTTTT	CSGASGSFNTGELFF
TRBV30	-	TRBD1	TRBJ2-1	TGTGCCTGGAGTCATGGGACAGGGGTTTACAATGAGCAGTTCTTC	CAWSHGTGVYNEQFF
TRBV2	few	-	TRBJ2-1	TGTGCCAGCAGTGCCCAGAGCTCCTACAATGAGCAGTTCTTC	CASSAQSSYNEQFF
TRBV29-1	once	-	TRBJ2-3	TGCAGCGCACGGACCGAGAGCACAGATACGCAGTATTTT	CSARTESTDTQYF
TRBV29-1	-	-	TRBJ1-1	TGCAGCGTTGTGAGGGGGATGAACACTGAAGCTTTCTTT	CSVVRGMNTEAFF
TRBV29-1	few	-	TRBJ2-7	TGCAGCGTTGTTGCTGGAACCTACGAGCAGTACTTC	CSVVAGTYEQYF
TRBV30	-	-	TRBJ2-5	TGTGCCTGGAGTGTAGGCTCGGTCCAAGAGACCCAGTACTTC	CAWSVGSVQETQYF
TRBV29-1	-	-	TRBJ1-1	TGCAGCGTTGAAACACGGGGGAGGGATTTCTTT	CSVETRGRDFF
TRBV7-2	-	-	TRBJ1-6	TGTGCCAGCAGGATAGCAGGGAAAAATTCACCCCTCCACTTT	CASRIAGKNSPLHF
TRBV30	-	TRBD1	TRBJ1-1	TGTGCCACCAAGGACAGGGCTGAAGCTTTCTTT	CATKDRAEAFF
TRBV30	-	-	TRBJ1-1	TGTGCCTGGAGTGTACGGACTTCCGAAGCTTTCTTT	CAWSVRTSEAFF
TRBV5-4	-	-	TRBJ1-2	TGTGCCAGCAGCGCGGACACCTTATCGGGCTACACCTTC	CASSADTLSGYTF
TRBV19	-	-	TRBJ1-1	TGTGCCAGTAGTCCACCCCTTACCGGGACACTGAACACTGAAGCTTTCTTT	CASSPPLTGTLNTEAFF
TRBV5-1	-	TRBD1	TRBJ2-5	TGCGCCAGCAGCACGACAGGGCGGGAGACCCAGTACTTC	CASSTTGRETQYF
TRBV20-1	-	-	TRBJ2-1	TGCAGTGCTATGGGGGCCAATGAGCAGTTCTTC	CSAMGANEQFF
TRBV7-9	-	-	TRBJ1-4	TGTGCCAGCAGCTTCAGGGGACACTTACCAACTAATGAAAAACTGTTTTTT	CASSFRGHLPTNEKLFF
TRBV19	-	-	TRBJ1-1	TGTGCCAGTAGTATCCCCGGGGGAAGAACTGAAGCTTTCTTT	CASSIPGGRTEAFF
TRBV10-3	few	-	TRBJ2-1	TGTGCCATCAGTGAACCTAGTCGTGCCTACAATGAGCAGTTCTTC	CAISEPSRAYNEQFF
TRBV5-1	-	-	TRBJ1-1	TGCGCCAGCAGCTTCTGGGGGGAAAGCAACACTGAAGCTTTCTTT	CASSFWGESNTEAFF
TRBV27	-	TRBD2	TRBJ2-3	TGTGCCAGCAGTACTCGGGGGGGCCTCACAGATACGCAGTATTTT	CASSTRGGLTDTQYF
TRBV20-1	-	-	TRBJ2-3	TGCAGTGCTACTAACACAGATACGCAGTATTTT	CSATNTDTQYF
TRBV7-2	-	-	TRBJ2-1	TGTGCCAGCATCAAACCGGGTTACTCCTACAATGAGCAGTTCTTC	CASIKPGYSYNEQFF
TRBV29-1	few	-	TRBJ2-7	TGCAGCGCGAGGAATAGGGGCAACAACGAGCAGTACTTC	CSARNRGNNEQYF
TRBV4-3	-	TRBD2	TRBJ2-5	TGCGCCAGCAGCCAAGATTTCGGGAGGGCAGAGACCCAGTACTTC	CASSQDFGRAETQYF
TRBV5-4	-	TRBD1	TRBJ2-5	TGTGCCCGAACAGGGGACGAGACCCAGTACTTC	CARTGDETQYF
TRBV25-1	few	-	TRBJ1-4	TGTGCCAGCAGTGACCCCTACAAGGGGCGAGGCGAAAAACTGTTTTTT	CASSDPYKGRGEKLFF
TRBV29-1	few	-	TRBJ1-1	TGCAGCGTTGACTTAACGACGAACACTGAAGCTTTCTTT	CSVDLTTNTEAFF
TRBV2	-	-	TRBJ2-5	TGTGCCAGCAGTGGGATGTCTTCCCAGTACTTC	CASSGMSSQYF
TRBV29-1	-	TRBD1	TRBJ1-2	TGCAGCGCGTGGGGACAGGTTGTGGGCTACACCTTC	CSAWGQVVGYTF
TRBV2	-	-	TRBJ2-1	TGTGCCAGCAGTGACAGGGTCGGTCTGAATGAGCAGTTCTTC	CASSDRVGLNEQFF
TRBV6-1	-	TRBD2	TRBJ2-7	TGTGCCAGCAGTGCCCATGCGGGGGTCAGCTACGAGCAGTACTTC	CASSAHAGVSYEQYF
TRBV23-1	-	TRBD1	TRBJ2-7	TGCGCCAGCAGTCAGCCAGGACAGGCGAAATCCTACGAGCAGTACTTC	CASSQPGQAKSYEQYF